These 32 T cell receptor beta chains were all obtained from the same sample, sequenced in a study of response to subunit inactivated influenza vaccine. TCRdb re-analysed the RT-PCR reads in MiXCR, keeping a single row per CDR3 protein. The sample shows more than 600,000 distinct CDR3 sequences, about 18% of them seen only once. The input for sequencing was PBMCs from blood, taken about 5 days after vaccination. The receptors come from a man aged 45 to 65 who received an inactivated influenza vaccine.

In its sample, this clonotype was seen a few times. The chain combines TRBV9 with TRBJ2-7, with 8 bases identical to TRBD1. In germline, CDR1 is SGDLS, CDR2 YYNGEE. The V and J ends lost 0 bases and 2 bases, in that order; junction bases with no gene match: 4. The CDR3 length is 15 residues. CDR3 region: CASSVGDRGTYEQYF. DNA for the CDR3: TGTGCCAGCAGCGTAGGTGACAGGGGAACCTACGAGCAGTACTTC.

This chain links TRBV3-1 with TRBJ2-5; D remains ambiguous. The germline V gene has CDR1 LGHDT and CDR2 YNNKEL (reference sequence). This CDR3 has 14 residues. Trimming pared 3 bases from V and 5 bases from J, leaving 13 bases between. CDR3 DNA: TGTGCCAGCAGCCATCGGGCTAGTGGGGAGACCCAGTACTTC. Its translation: CASSHRASGETQYF.

This clonotype appeared many times. The rearrangement joins TRBV7-2 to TRBJ1-6; tentatively, D is TRBD1 (5 bases). The CDR3 runs 15 residues. Germline V gene sequence: CDR1 SGHTA, CDR2 FQGNSA. Deletions cut 5 bases from V and 7 bases from J, with 15 bases between. As DNA, the CDR3 is TGTGCCAGCAGCCCCACCCGGGGGGGGAATTCACCCCTCCACTTT. The encoded protein is CASSPTRGGNSPLHF.

In its sample, this clonotype was seen a few times. The rearrangement uses TRBV10-3 and TRBJ2-7, with D hard to call. The V gene's germline CDR1 is ENHRY and CDR2 SYGVKD. V was pared by 2 bases and J by 0 bases, with 8 bases between. The CDR3 runs to 14 residues. This CDR3 is CAISETRSSYEQYF. The CDR3 DNA is TGTGCCATCAGTGAGACGAGAAGCTCCTACGAGCAGTACTTC.

This clonotype was counted between two and nine times. The chain is built from TRBV5-6 and TRBJ2-1; D is unresolved. CDR1 and CDR2 (germline): SGHDT, YYEEEE. The CDR3 has 13 amino acids. V gave up 0 bases and J gave up 10 bases, with 11 bases separating them. The chain's CDR3 is CASSLGYGSEQFF. The CDR3 DNA reads TGTGCCAGCAGCTTGGGCTACGGATCAGAGCAGTTCTTC.

The genes are TRBV24-1 and TRBJ2-3, with TRBD1 matching 7 bases. The V gene end was trimmed by 4 bases and the J gene end by 7 bases; junction bases not matched to a gene: 7. The CDR3 has 14 residues. Germline V gene sequence: CDR1 KGHDR, CDR2 SFDVKD. This CDR3 reads CATSDPTGRNTQYF. The CDR3 coding sequence is TGTGCCACCAGTGACCCGACAGGGAGAAATACGCAGTATTTT.

The gene calls are TRBV3-1 and TRBJ2-3; possible D gene TRBD1, 5 bases. The CDR3 loop spans 16 amino acids. Trimming cost V 0 bases and J 0 bases, with 10 bases left between them. In germline, CDR1 is LGHDT, CDR2 YNNKEL (reference sequence). In DNA form, the CDR3 reads TGTGCCAGCAGCCAAGATCAGGGATGGAGCACAGATACGCAGTATTTT. Amino acid sequence: CASSQDQGWSTDTQYF.

The chain is built from TRBV7-3 and TRBJ1-2, with a possible D match to TRBD1 (6 bases). Germline assignment: CDR1 SGHTA and CDR2 FQGTGA. V was pared by 5 bases and J by 4 bases, with 14 bases between. CDR3 size: 14 residues. DNA of the CDR3: TGTGCCAGCAGCCTCGACAGGTTCGGCTATGGCTACACCTTC. It codes for CASSLDRFGYGYTF.

This clonotype was seen only once. The rearrangement joins TRBV18 to TRBJ2-7; 14 nucleotides align to TRBD2. The V gene's germline CDR1 is KGHSH and CDR2 LQKENI. V lost 6 bases, J lost 5 bases, and 6 bases stayed unmatched. CDR3 length equals 15 residues. The CDR3 loop reads CASSGTSGGFHEQYF. DNA for the CDR3: TGTGCCAGCTCGGGGACTAGCGGGGGTTTCCACGAGCAGTACTTC.

The CDR3 is CASSLTGGAGNEQFF. The CDR3 region has the DNA TGTGCCAGCAGCTTAACAGGGGGCGCTGGTAATGAGCAGTTCTTC. This chain links TRBV7-2 with TRBJ2-1; 9 nucleotides align to TRBD1. The CDR3 covers 15 residues. Germline assignment: CDR1 SGHTA and CDR2 FQGNSA. The ends lost 2 bases at V and 7 bases at J; junction bases unmatched: 6.

This clonotype was seen more than once but under ten times. V is TRBV5-1 and J is TRBJ2-2; tentative D call: TRBD1 (5 bases). The CDR3 length is 15 residues. V was clipped by 3 bases and J by 1 base, with 10 bases between them. The V gene's germline CDR1 is SGHRS and CDR2 YFSETQ. The CDR3, as DNA: TGCGCCAGCAGCTGGGCGACAGTGAACACCGGGGAGCTGTTTTTT. This encodes CASSWATVNTGELFF.

The V call is TRBV20-1, the J call TRBJ2-7, with 11 bases that match TRBD2. Trimming removed 6 bases from V and 1 base from J; junction bases left unmatched: 5. This CDR3 comprises 14 residues. Germline CDR1 reads DFQATT; CDR2 reads SNEGSKA (reference sequence). DNA of the CDR3: TGCAGTGCCTACGGACTAGCGGGTTCCTACGAGCAGTACTTC. It is translated as CSAYGLAGSYEQYF.

CDR3 sequence reads: CASSSSGTGGWTGELFF. The CDR3, as DNA: TGTGCCAGCAGTTCCTCCGGGACAGGGGGATGGACCGGGGAGCTGTTTTTT. The chain recombines TRBV27 with TRBJ2-2; the match to TRBD1 covers 11 bases. V trimming: 4 bases; J trimming: 5 bases; junction bases outside the gene matches: 9. The CDR3 runs to 17 residues. CDR1 is MNHEY and CDR2 is SMNVEV in the germline V gene (reference sequence).

The V call is TRBV18, the J call TRBJ2-4; D is undetermined. The CDR3 consists of 14 residues. The V end was cut by 3 bases, the J end by 0 bases, with 6 bases between. The germline gives CDR1 KGHSH, CDR2 LQKENI. The CDR3 sequence is CASSPSTAKNIQYF. The CDR3 DNA is TGTGCCAGCTCACCGAGTACAGCCAAAAACATTCAGTACTTC.

The V and J genes are TRBV2 and TRBJ2-6, with D unclear. V lost 2 bases to trimming and J lost 3 bases, with 5 bases between them. Germline V gene lookup returns CDR1 SNHLY and CDR2 FYNNEI. The CDR3 covers 14 residues. The CDR3 coding sequence is TGTGCCAGCAGTGAAATGGGTGGGGCCAACGTCCTGACTTTC. Its translation: CASSEMGGANVLTF.

The chain has TRBV2 and TRBJ1-3; 7 bases align to TRBD1. The germline gives CDR1 SNHLY, CDR2 FYNNEI. V lost 10 bases to trimming and J lost 2 bases; unmatched junction nucleotides: 8. The CDR3 is 14 amino acids. In nucleotides, the CDR3 is TGTGCCACCATAGTAGGGACAGCTGGAAACACCATATATTTT. Its translation is CATIVGTAGNTIYF.

This clonotype was detected only a few times. The chain joins TRBV7-2 to TRBJ2-2; possibly TRBD2 for D (5 bases). Germline-derived CDR1 and CDR2 are SGHTA and FQGNSA. This CDR3 has 15 amino acids. Trimming cost V 2 bases and J 6 bases, with 13 bases left between them. For the CDR3, the DNA is TGTGCCAGCAGCTTATCGACACTAGTTCCCGGGGAGCTGTTTTTT. Its protein product is CASSLSTLVPGELFF.

The rearrangement joins TRBV7-9 to TRBJ1-4, with D hard to call. Germline V gene sequence: CDR1 SEHNR, CDR2 FQNEAQ (reference sequence). V was cut by 1 base and J by 7 bases, with 10 bases left in between. The CDR3 length is 14 residues. The CDR3 region is CASSLGNPGEKLFF. The CDR3 DNA is TGTGCCAGCAGCTTAGGGAATCCGGGTGAAAAACTGTTTTTT.

V gene TRBV20-1 combines with J gene TRBJ1-2; possibly TRBD1 for D (5 bases). V dropped 3 bases and J dropped 8 bases, with 16 bases sitting between them. The CDR3 covers 13 residues. Germline V gene sequence: CDR1 DFQATT, CDR2 SNEGSKA (reference sequence). The CDR3 sequence is CSASISAGYGYTF. CDR3 DNA sequence: TGCAGTGCTAGTATATCGGCAGGGTACGGCTACACCTTC.

The J gene is TRBJ2-1, the V gene TRBV7-3, with 8 bases that match TRBD2. V was pared by 3 bases and J by 7 bases, with 8 bases of the junction left unmatched. The CDR3 is made up of 15 amino acids. Germline V gene data show CDR1 as SGHTA and CDR2 as FQGTGA. CDR3 DNA: TGTGCCAGCAGCTTTCGGAGCGGGAGTCGTAATGAGCAGTTCTTC. Protein: CASSFRSGSRNEQFF.

The rearrangement links TRBV6-1 to TRBJ2-7; D is perhaps TRBD1 (6 bases). V was cut by 6 bases and J by 0 bases, with 12 bases left in between. Looked up from germline, CDR1 is MNHNS and CDR2 is SASEGT. The CDR3 sequence is 14 residues long. As DNA, the CDR3 is TGTGCCAGCAGAGACAGGAAAGCCTCCTACGAGCAGTACTTC. Amino acid sequence: CASRDRKASYEQYF.

This chain links TRBV4-3 with TRBJ2-5, with D possibly being TRBD2 (5 bases). The CDR3 totals 16 residues. Germline V CDR1 and CDR2: LGHNA, YSLEER. V lost 0 bases to trimming and J lost 1 base, with 12 bases between them. CDR3 nucleotides: TGCGCCAGCAGCCAAGACCTACCGCGGGCCCAAGAGACCCAGTACTTC. Translating it yields CASSQDLPRAQETQYF.

This clonotype has only a few counts. This rearrangement joins TRBV6-2 or TRBV6-3 to TRBJ2-1, with 10 bases matching TRBD2. Germline V gives CDR1 MNHEY, CDR2 SVGEGT. The V gene end was trimmed by 8 bases and the J gene end by 6 bases; junction bases not matched to a gene: 10. The CDR3 has 15 amino acids. The CDR3 nucleotides are TGTGCCAGCGATAAACGCACTAGCGGGACCAATGAGCAGTTCTTC. This sequence encodes CASDKRTSGTNEQFF.

The chain has TRBV7-2 and TRBJ2-6; 8 positions match TRBD2. Looked up from germline, CDR1 is SGHTA and CDR2 is FQGNSA. The trim removed 5 bases at V and 0 bases at J, leaving 6 bases unmatched. The CDR3 totals 17 residues. CDR3 residues: CASSPTSGNSGANVLTF. The CDR3 nucleotides read TGTGCCAGCAGCCCAACTAGCGGAAACTCTGGGGCCAACGTCCTGACTTTC.

The rearrangement joins TRBV5-1 to TRBJ2-1; 13 bases agree with TRBD2. The CDR3 totals 19 residues. CDR1 and CDR2 from the germline V gene are SGHRS and YFSETQ. V lost 4 bases, J lost 12 bases, and 22 bases stayed unmatched. CDR3 DNA: TGCGCCAGCAGCCCTGGGGGTGCTACTACTAGCGGGAGGGCCTTTTGGCAGTTCTTC. Its translation is CASSPGGATTSGRAFWQFF.

This clonotype has just a few counts. This chain connects TRBV29-1 to TRBJ2-1; 7 nucleotides agree with TRBD1. Germline-derived CDR1 and CDR2 are SQVTM and ANQGSEA. The J segment lost 5 bases and the V segment lost 8 bases, leaving 3 bases of the junction unmatched. The CDR3 runs 11 residues. The CDR3 region is CSSTGHNEQFF. CDR3 sequence (DNA): TGCAGCTCGACAGGGCACAATGAGCAGTTCTTC.

This clonotype turned up a few times. The rearrangement uses TRBV9 and TRBJ2-5; 15 bases agree with TRBD2. Trimming removed 2 bases from V and 5 bases from J; junction bases left unmatched: 10. The CDR3 has 18 amino acids. Germline CDR1 is SGDLS and CDR2 is YYNGEE. The DNA for the CDR3 is TGTGCCAGCAGCGTCGGACTAGCGGGAGGGTCCCTGAGTGAGACCCAGTACTTC. Translated, it gives CASSVGLAGGSLSETQYF.

The genes are TRBV20-1 and TRBJ2-5; 12 bases agree with TRBD2. Looked up from germline, CDR1 is DFQATT and CDR2 is SNEGSKA (reference sequence). J lost 0 bases, V lost 0 bases, and 2 bases had no gene match. The CDR3 covers 16 residues. CDR3 DNA: TGCAGTGCTAGAGATTGGACTAGCGGGAACCAAGAGACCCAGTACTTC. Amino acid sequence: CSARDWTSGNQETQYF.

This clonotype was picked up a small number of times. This CDR3 is CASSSRTGQEQYF. The CDR3 nucleotides are TGTGCCAGCAGCTCCAGGACAGGGCAGGAGCAGTACTTC. This chain joins TRBV7-2 and TRBJ2-7; 8 bases align to TRBD1. The CDR3 length is 13 residues. The V segment lost 4 bases and the J segment 7 bases; nucleotides outside the gene matches: 6. Germline CDR1 reads SGHTA; CDR2 reads FQGNSA.

The J gene is TRBJ2-1, the V gene TRBV11-2; D may be TRBD2 (6 bases). The last part of the DNA fits TRBJ2-7 better; the J call may be wrong. The CDR3 has 15 amino acids. Germline values: CDR1 SGHAT, CDR2 FQNNGV. CDR3 loop: CASSTSEGGYHEQYF. Written as DNA, the CDR3 is TGTGCCAGCAGCACCTCCGAGGGAGGCTACCATGAGCAGTACTTC.

V gene TRBV20-1 combines with J gene TRBJ2-1; D gene unclear. Germline V gene lookup returns CDR1 DFQATT and CDR2 SNEGSKA (reference sequence). V was clipped by 3 bases and J by 0 bases, with 9 bases between them. The CDR3 spans 14 residues. The chain's CDR3 is CSASAEPSYNEQFF. The DNA of the CDR3 is TGCAGTGCTAGCGCAGAGCCCTCCTACAATGAGCAGTTCTTC.

Points on this clonotype: At one end the junction does not follow the germline gene, possibly because of a read error. The chain employs TRBV7-6 and TRBJ2-1, with 7 bases aligning to TRBD2. CDR1 is SGHVS and CDR2 is FNYEAQ in the germline V gene. CDR3 length equals 16 residues. The CDR3 nucleotides read TGTGCCAGCAGCTTATTACGCGGGGAGGGGTACAATGAGCAGTTGTTC. Protein: CASSLLRGEGYNEQLF.